The 10 T cell receptor beta chains below come from one sample, sequenced in a study of cytomegalovirus exposure and HLA in healthy donors. This PCR relied on a set of 60 Vbeta primers and 13 Jbeta primers. Sequencing was performed with immunoSEQ multiplex PCR; in TCRdb, only in-frame clones are kept and a portion is missing. The table shows over 150,000 clones, with more than 75% occurring only once. Sequenced input: PBMCs. The receptors shown here come from a woman between 40 and 50 years old in good health and CMV-seropositive.

This clone was observed a handful of times. CDR3 sequence (DNA): TGTGCTAGTGGTTTGTCGACAGGTAATCAGCCCCAGCATTTT. Amino acid sequence: CASGLSTGNQPQHF. The chain links TRBV12-5 to TRBJ1-5; D is perhaps TRBD1 (6 bases). Deletions cut 2 bases from V and 4 bases from J, with 9 bases between. CDR3 length: 14 residues. Germline V gene data show CDR1 as LGHNT and CDR2 as FRNRAP.

This chain uses TRBV5-1 with TRBJ2-1, with 8 positions matching TRBD2. Germline CDR1 SGHRS, CDR2 YFSETQ. After removal of 4 bases from V and 9 bases from J, the junction contained 9 bases not matched to a gene. The CDR3 is 14 residues long. The CDR3: CASSPVLAGGEQFF. Written as DNA, the CDR3 is TGCGCCAGCAGCCCCGTCCTAGCGGGTGGTGAGCAGTTCTTC.

The rearrangement uses TRBV15 and TRBJ2-1, with D maybe TRBD2 (5 bases). Germline V gene sequence: CDR1 LNHNV, CDR2 YYDKDF (reference sequence). CDR3 length equals 15 residues. The germline V and J ends were trimmed by 5 bases and 8 bases, with 19 bases remaining between them. The CDR3 sequence is CATSLEGSLAYEQFF. The CDR3 nucleotides read TGTGCCACCAGCCTAGAGGGTAGTTTAGCCTATGAGCAGTTCTTC.

The chain employs TRBV7-6 and TRBJ2-1, with D perhaps matching TRBD1 (6 bases). The CDR3 has 15 residues. Trimming removed 5 bases from V and 5 bases from J, with 16 bases in between. The V gene's germline CDR1 is SGHVS and CDR2 FNYEAQ. The CDR3 sequence is CASSPTIRGNNEQFF. CDR3 coding DNA: TGTGCCAGCAGCCCCACCATTAGGGGGAACAATGAGCAGTTCTTC. Drawing the rest from reference TRBV7-6 and TRBJ2-1, the complete variable domain is GAGVSQSPRYKVTKRGQDVALRCDPISGHVSLYWYRQALGQGPEFLTYFNYEAQQDKSGLPNDRFSAERPEGSISTLTIQRTEQRDSAMYRCASSPTIRGNNEQFFGPGTRLTVL.

This clone was seen a few times. This chain uses TRBV18 with TRBJ1-5, with D tentatively TRBD1 (5 bases). The V end lost 3 bases, the J end lost 0 bases, and 9 bases lay between the germline ends. The germline gives CDR1 KGHSH, CDR2 LQKENI. This CDR3 has 15 amino acids. CDR3: CASSPRVDSNQPQHF. CDR3 sequence (DNA): TGTGCCAGCTCACCCAGGGTGGATAGCAATCAGCCCCAGCATTTT.

The gene calls are TRBV14 and TRBJ2-1, with 8 positions matching TRBD2. CDR1 and CDR2 from the germline V gene are SGHDN and FVKESK. Losses at the gene ends were 0 bases for V and 4 bases for J; bases not matched to a gene: 5. CDR3 length: 16 amino acids. The CDR3 reads CASSQDRLAWYNEQFF. The CDR3 nucleotides are TGTGCCAGCAGCCAAGATCGACTAGCGTGGTACAATGAGCAGTTCTTC.

As regards this clone: Within the sample, other DNA sequences also encode this same CDR3. J is TRBJ1-1 and V is TRBV19; the D gene is possibly TRBD1 (6 bases). Per germline, CDR1 LNHDA and CDR2 SQIVND (reference sequence). This CDR3 is built from 14 residues. Trimming shortened V by 6 bases and J by 1 base, and 12 bases separated the two germline ends. The CDR3 sequence is CASSSGQKNTEAFF. CDR3 coding DNA: TGTGCCAGTAGCTCCGGACAGAAGAACACTGAAGCTTTCTTT. The full variable domain, rest sourced from reference TRBV19 and TRBJ1-1, is DGGITQSPKYLFRKEGQNVTLSCEQNLNHDAMYWYRQDPGQGLRLIYYSQIVNDFQKGDIAEGYSVSREKKESFPLTVTSAQKNPTAFYLCASSSGQKNTEAFFGQGTRLTVV.

The J gene is TRBJ2-5, the V gene TRBV6-1; 7 bases are shared with TRBD1. The CDR3 loop spans 16 amino acids. Germline CDR1 MNHNS, CDR2 SASEGT. The V and J ends lost 2 bases and 3 bases, in that order; junction bases with no gene match: 9. The CDR3 spells CASSEPGWDREETQYF. The DNA of the CDR3 is TGTGCCAGCAGTGAACCGGGGTGGGACAGAGAAGAGACCCAGTACTTC.

The rearrangement joins TRBV6-1 to TRBJ2-6, with TRBD2 matching 13 bases. This CDR3 is built from 18 residues. The J segment lost 0 bases and the V segment lost 1 base, leaving 0 bases of the junction unmatched. CDR1 MNHNS and CDR2 SASEGT come from the germline V gene. CDR3 protein: CASSEGTSGSSGANVLTF. CDR3 bases: TGTGCCAGCAGTGAAGGGACTAGCGGGAGCTCTGGGGCCAACGTCCTGACTTTC.

This chain links TRBV4-1 with TRBJ1-5; no definite D call. V was cut by 4 bases and J by 4 bases, with 2 bases left in between. The length of the CDR3 is 11 residues. The germline CDR1 and CDR2 sequences are MGHRA and YSYEKL. The CDR3 DNA sequence: TGCGCCAGCAGCCCAAATCAGCCCCAGCATTTT. This codes for CASSPNQPQHF.